The source of this T cell receptor (beta chain) is a study of early T cells in non-severe SARS-CoV-2 infection. This CDR3 has 14 residues. Trimming at V came to 8 bases and at J to 5 bases, leaving 9 bases not matched to a gene. The germline V gene encodes CDR1 SGHTA and CDR2 FQGNSA. A single record per CDR3 protein comes from TCRdb applying MiXCR to the 5' RACE reads. The table records tens of thousands of distinct CDR3 sequences, around 10% of them present only once. The receptor was derived from an adult who was a healthcare worker with PCR-confirmed SARS-CoV-2 infection or an uninfected control (not recorded which). Sequencing was performed on whole blood, taken at baseline. The genes are TRBV7-2 and TRBJ2-3, with TRBD2 matching 8 bases. CDR3 protein: CASLNRAGGDTQYF. The CDR3 DNA follows: TGTGCCAGCCTAAACAGGGCGGGGGGAGATACGCAGTATTTT. Full variable domain (rest looked up from reference TRBV7-2 and TRBJ2-3): GAGVSQSPSNKVTEKGKDVELRCDPISGHTALYWYRQSLGQGLEFLIYFQGNSAPDKSGLPSDRFSAERTGGSVSTLTIQRTQQEDSAVYLCASLNRAGGDTQYFGPGTRLTVL.